This T cell receptor (beta chain) was sequenced in a study of blood T cells in healthy people across ages. Study-wide findings and caveats: Without sorted subsets, naive and antigen-experienced compartments could not be conclusively compared.

The second PCR ran roughly 6 to 11 cycles with a sample-barcoded 5' primer and J-beta primers. The template-switch adaptor was a 5' adaptor with 12 random nucleotides. It tagged each cDNA molecule. From the 5' RACE reads, TCRdb called clonotypes with MiXCR, one entry per CDR3 protein. The sample carries about 1,500,000 distinct CDR3 sequences, about 40% recorded once. With regard to this clonotype: What it recognizes is unknown.

The CDR3 consists of 12 residues. The germline V gene has CDR1 MNHEY and CDR2 SVGAGI. V was clipped by 6 bases and J by 5 bases, with 11 bases between them. Each of the donors had roughly 9.3 milliliters of peripheral blood drawn into EDTA-treated Vacutainer tubes. Material for sequencing was blood. The chain has TRBV6-5 and TRBJ2-7, with D hard to call. This clonotype originated in a woman aged 18 to 35 in good health. DNA for the CDR3: TGTGCCAGCAGCAATAAAAGGAACGAGCAGTACTTC. Translated, it gives CASSNKRNEQYF.